The 12 T cell receptor beta chains given below trace back to one sample, sequenced in a study of shared clonotypes between healthy human individuals. CD45RO-negative, CCR7-positively selected cells formed the naive CD8 fraction, excluding terminally differentiated effector memory CD45RA+ cells. Sequencing was performed with immunoSEQ multiplex PCR; in TCRdb, only in-frame clones are kept and a portion is missing. The sample lists around 2.1 million clones; 90% to 95% were seen once. Sequenced: naive CD8+ T cells from PBMCs. The receptors originated from a man aged 18 to 30 in good health. Some clones in this sample may be carry-over from other donors' samples.

The chain has TRBV11-2 and TRBJ2-7; no reliable D call. The length of the CDR3 is 13 residues. The V end was cut by 5 bases, the J end by 0 bases, with 8 bases between. The germline gives CDR1 SGHAT, CDR2 FQNNGV. The CDR3 spells CASSPGISYEQYF. The CDR3 region has the DNA TGTGCCAGCAGCCCCGGCATCTCCTACGAGCAGTACTTC.

This chain connects TRBV14 to TRBJ1-2; D remains unclear. Deletions cut 0 bases from V and 2 bases from J, with 13 bases between. The length of the CDR3 is 16 residues. Germline V lookup: CDR1 SGHDN, CDR2 FVKESK. The CDR3 region is CASSQDLEILNYGYTF. The CDR3 nucleotides read TGTGCCAGCAGCCAAGATCTGGAGATATTAAACTATGGCTACACCTTC.

The chain employs TRBV28 and TRBJ2-3; D unresolved. Between the trimmed V and J ends, which lost 2 bases and 3 bases, there was a span of 6 bases. The CDR3 has 13 residues. CDR1 and CDR2 from the germline V gene are MDHEN and SYDVKM. CDR3 sequence: CASSLAATDTQYF. CDR3 bases: TGTGCCAGCAGTTTAGCGGCAACAGATACGCAGTATTTT.

The chain recombines TRBV5-1 with TRBJ2-7; TRBD1 is a possible D gene (5 bases). Germline V gene sequence: CDR1 SGHRS, CDR2 YFSETQ. Trimming took off 0 bases at V and 2 bases at J, with 9 bases between the two ends. CDR3 length: 14 residues. In DNA form, the CDR3 reads TGCGCCAGCAGCTTGGGACAGCTCACCTACGAGCAGTACTTC. Residues: CASSLGQLTYEQYF.

Only one count was recorded for this clone. The CDR3 DNA reads TGTGCCAGCAGCTCCTGGGGGCCCGAGCAGTTCTTC. This codes for CASSSWGPEQFF. The V gene is TRBV7-2, the J gene TRBJ2-1; D might be TRBD1 (6 bases). The germline gives CDR1 SGHTA, CDR2 FQGNSA. The CDR3 extends over 12 amino acids. Between the trimmed V and J ends, which lost 4 bases and 10 bases, there was a span of 11 bases.

This rearrangement joins TRBV27 to TRBJ2-1; D might be TRBD1 or TRBD2, each matching 5 bases. The length of the CDR3 is 14 residues. Germline values: CDR1 MNHEY, CDR2 SMNVEV (reference sequence). V was clipped by 5 bases and J by 6 bases, with 14 bases between them. The CDR3 DNA is TGTGCCAGCAGTCTCCGGGGACCAGCCAATGAGCAGTTCTTC. Translated, it gives CASSLRGPANEQFF.

This clone was detected only once. The sample carries other DNA sequences with the same CDR3. This rearrangement joins TRBV19 to TRBJ2-7, with 7 bases lining up with TRBD1. The J segment lost 1 base and the V segment lost 1 base, leaving 1 base of the junction unmatched. CDR1 LNHDA and CDR2 SQIVND come from the germline V gene (reference sequence). This CDR3 has 14 amino acids. The CDR3: CASSIGTGSYEQYF. The CDR3 DNA reads as TGTGCCAGTAGTATAGGGACAGGTTCCTACGAGCAGTACTTC.

The J gene is TRBJ1-5, the V gene TRBV4-1; 9 bases align to TRBD1. There are 16 residues in the CDR3. CDR1 is MGHRA and CDR2 is YSYEKL in the germline V gene. V lost 0 bases, J lost 2 bases, and 2 bases stayed unmatched. CDR3 nucleotide sequence: TGCGCCAGCAGCCAAGATGGGGACAGGGGCAATCAGCCCCAGCATTTT. Amino acid sequence: CASSQDGDRGNQPQHF.

CDR3 protein: CASSSRISSYEQYF. Here the CDR3 DNA reads TGTGCCAGCAGCTCAAGAATTAGCTCCTACGAGCAGTACTTC. V gene TRBV7-9 combines with J gene TRBJ2-7; D gene ambiguous. The CDR3 covers 14 residues. CDR1 is SEHNR, CDR2 FQNEAQ, per germline (reference sequence). Trimming pared 4 bases from V and 0 bases from J, leaving 10 bases between.

Comment on this clone: Other DNA sequences in this sample translate to the same CDR3. The CDR3, as DNA: TGTGCCAGCAGTTTAATAGGGGCGAACACTGAAGCTTTCTTT. Residues: CASSLIGANTEAFF. The genes are TRBV27 and TRBJ1-1, with a possible D match to TRBD1 (5 bases). The V gene's germline CDR1 is MNHEY and CDR2 SMNVEV (reference sequence). V lost 2 bases and J 1 base, leaving 8 bases between the germline ends. The CDR3 has 14 amino acids.

This chain uses TRBV7-9 with TRBJ2-1; possibly TRBD2 for D (6 bases). Trimming removed 3 bases from V and 0 bases from J, with 9 bases in between. The CDR3 is 15 residues long. CDR1 is SEHNR and CDR2 is FQNEAQ in the germline V gene (reference sequence). CDR3: CASSFWRDSYNEQFF. The CDR3 DNA follows: TGTGCCAGCAGCTTCTGGCGGGACTCCTACAATGAGCAGTTCTTC.

The chain recombines TRBV7-9 with TRBJ2-5, with a possible D match to TRBD2 (6 bases). The CDR3 is made up of 14 amino acids. Trimming removed 8 bases from V and 3 bases from J, with 16 bases in between. From germline, CDR1 is SEHNR and CDR2 FQNEAQ (reference sequence). The DNA of the CDR3 is TGTGCCAGCTCTCCCCCCACGGGGGAAGAGACCCAGTACTTC. Its protein is CASSPPTGEETQYF.